One and the same sample provided the 13 T cell receptor beta chains below, sequenced in a study of spatial heterogeneity in lung cancer. This sample's time point: sample taken at primary tumor resection. Researchers sequenced whole RNA taken from tumor, nontumor lung or frozen PBMC without sorting. TCRdb reprocessed the 5' RACE reads via MiXCR and lists one record per CDR3 protein. In the table there are tens of thousands of distinct CDR3 sequences, roughly 5% of which are singletons. Here the sequenced sample was PBMCs, taken at surgery. The receptors derive from a male donor with early-stage non-small cell lung cancer.

This clonotype came up many times. The V gene is TRBV28, the J gene TRBJ2-7, with unresolved D. The CDR3 is made up of 14 amino acids. Germline V CDR1 and CDR2: MDHEN, SYDVKM. The germline V and J ends were trimmed by 7 bases and 6 bases, with 19 bases remaining between them. CDR3 DNA: TGTGCCAGCACCTCCGGGTCTTTCCCAAGCGAGCAGTACTTC. Translated, it gives CASTSGSFPSEQYF.

The rearrangement links TRBV10-3 to TRBJ2-7, with D possibly matching TRBD2 (6 bases). CDR1 and CDR2 (germline): ENHRY, SYGVKD. V lost 4 bases and J 2 bases, leaving 15 bases between the germline ends. This CDR3 region has 15 residues. For the CDR3, the DNA is TGTGCCATCAGTGGGGGGGAAGACCGAACCTACGAGCAGTACTTC. Protein sequence: CAISGGEDRTYEQYF.

This clonotype was picked up many times. Written as DNA, the CDR3 is TGTGCCAGCAGCTTAGGAGCAGAAGCTTTCTTT. It codes for CASSLGAEAFF. The chain carries TRBV11-2 and TRBJ1-1; D gene uncertain. CDR1 and CDR2 (germline): SGHAT, FQNNGV. V lost 1 base and J 8 bases, leaving 5 bases between the germline ends. The CDR3 has 11 residues. The full variable domain, completed using reference TRBV11-2 and TRBJ1-1, is EAGVAQSPRYKIIEKRQSVAFWCNPISGHATLYWYQQILGQGPKLLIQFQNNGVVDDSQLPKDRFSAERLKGVDSTLKIQPAKLEDSAVYLCASSLGAEAFFGQGTRLTVV.

This clonotype was seen many times. This CDR3 reads CASSERQGTYEQYF. In nucleotides, the CDR3 is TGTGCCAGCAGCGAGCGACAGGGGACCTACGAGCAGTACTTC. The chain combines TRBV9 with TRBJ2-7, with TRBD1 matching 8 bases. V lost 3 bases, J lost 2 bases, and 4 bases stayed unmatched. This CDR3 has 14 residues. The germline V gene encodes CDR1 SGDLS and CDR2 YYNGEE.

The chain is built from TRBV5-5 and TRBJ2-3; D not resolved. Germline CDR1 reads SGHKS; CDR2 reads YYEKEE (reference sequence). V was shortened by 4 bases and J by 3 bases, with 18 bases between the two germline ends. The CDR3 has 16 amino acids. The CDR3 coding sequence is TGTGCCAGCAGCCCCTCATATTTCTCTAGTACAGATACGCAGTATTTT. As protein: CASSPSYFSSTDTQYF.

This clonotype showed up many times. The chain is built from TRBV10-3 and TRBJ1-1, with a weak D call TRBD1 (5 bases). From germline, CDR1 is ENHRY and CDR2 SYGVKD. The CDR3 sequence is 14 residues long. Trimming took 5 bases from V and 1 from J, leaving 11 bases between them. This chain's CDR3 is CAISPREANTEAFF. DNA for the CDR3: TGTGCCATCAGTCCCAGGGAGGCGAACACTGAAGCTTTCTTT.

This clonotype was counted ten times or more. The chain is built from TRBV7-2 and TRBJ2-7; perhaps D is TRBD1 or TRBD2 (5 bases each). V was trimmed by 0 bases and J by 6 bases, leaving 6 bases between them. The CDR3 has 12 amino acids. The germline CDR1 and CDR2 sequences are SGHTA and FQGNSA. The CDR3 protein is CASSLAGVEQYF. The CDR3 DNA follows: TGTGCCAGCAGCTTAGCGGGGGTCGAGCAGTACTTC.

This clonotype has at least ten counts. In DNA, the CDR3 is TGTGCCAGCAGGCCCACGGCGGGAGCACGTGAGCAGTTCTTC. This encodes CASRPTAGAREQFF. V is TRBV6-5 and J is TRBJ2-1; TRBD2 matches 7 bases. V trimming: 6 bases; J trimming: 9 bases; junction bases outside the gene matches: 11. The CDR3 consists of 14 residues. Germline assignment: CDR1 MNHEY and CDR2 SVGAGI.

This clonotype came up many times. This chain uses TRBV21-1 with TRBJ2-1; TRBD1 is taken as the D call from the table, unchecked against the DNA. TRBV21-1 has pseudogene status. This CDR3 is 16 amino acids long. The CDR3 nucleotides read TGTGCCAGCAGGCAAGATACAGGGAGAAACTACAATGAGCAGTTCTTC. Translated: CASRQDTGRNYNEQFF.

This clonotype was seen ten or more times. The chain employs TRBV12-3 or TRBV12-4 and TRBJ1-6; no definite D call. CDR3 size: 13 residues. V lost 7 bases to trimming and J lost 10 bases, with 14 bases between them. The CDR3 region has the DNA TGTGCCAGCACCCTCCGCGAGAAATCACCCCTCCACTTT. Amino acids: CASTLREKSPLHF.

This clonotype was counted at least ten times. The chain has TRBV10-3 and TRBJ2-1, with 7 bases lining up with TRBD1. The germline V gene has CDR1 ENHRY and CDR2 SYGVKD. The CDR3 covers 17 residues. V lost 4 bases to trimming and J lost 1 base; unmatched junction nucleotides: 10. The CDR3 here is CAISGQGQLRSYNEQFF. In DNA, the CDR3 is TGTGCCATCAGTGGGCAGGGACAGCTCCGTTCCTACAATGAGCAGTTCTTC.

This clonotype occurred many times. CDR3 DNA sequence: TGTGCCAGCTCACGCCGGGCCGAGGGCGAGCAGTACTTC. The encoded protein is CASSRRAEGEQYF. The gene calls are TRBV18 and TRBJ2-7, with D maybe TRBD2 (5 bases). Germline V CDR1 and CDR2: KGHSH, LQKENI. CDR3 length equals 13 residues. Deletions cut 4 bases from V and 6 bases from J, with 13 bases between.

This clonotype was seen ten or more times. The chain combines TRBV11-1 with TRBJ2-7; a weak D match, TRBD2 (5 bases). Trimming cost V 0 bases and J 5 bases, with 14 bases left between them. Germline V lookup: CDR1 SGHAT, CDR2 FQDESV (reference sequence). The CDR3 consists of 15 residues. The CDR3, as DNA: TGTGCCAGCAGCTTAGCTTCGGGGAGCATCCACGAGCAGTACTTC. Translated, it gives CASSLASGSIHEQYF.